These T cell receptor beta chains were read from a single sample in a study of T-cell reconstitution after alpha-beta-depleted transplantation in children. Via MiXCR, TCRdb re-called the PCR reads, giving one row per CDR3 protein. Among about 200,000 distinct CDR3 sequences, about a sixth were seen once, and the ten largest hold 43%. The sample here was PBMCs, mostly from graft donor cells, taken 360 days after TCRalphabeta/CD19-depleted stem cell transplant. The receptors here all came from a male patient aged 2 to 9 who had a stem cell transplant for acute lymphoblastic leukemia, so the T cells may come from the graft donor. The CDR3 runs from the conserved cysteine through the conserved F or W. A D gene is named only where the DNA matches it firmly. Clone size is not always given. Where it is, it says once, few, many or a class for expanded clones.

v_gene: TRBV5-5; j_gene: TRBJ2-7; d_gene: -; abundance: few; CDR3nt: TGTGCCAGCAGCGGCGGGGTTGTCCACGAGCAGTACTTC; CDR3aa: CASSGGVVHEQYF
v_gene: TRBV12-5; j_gene: TRBJ2-1; d_gene: -; abundance: -; CDR3nt: TGTGCTAGTGAGTTGAATGGTGGTGAGCAGTTCTTC; CDR3aa: CASELNGGEQFF
v_gene: TRBV25-1; j_gene: TRBJ2-1; d_gene: -; abundance: -; CDR3nt: TGTGCCAGCAGTGATGGGAACTTCTACTACAATGAGCAGTTCTTC; CDR3aa: CASSDGNFYYNEQFF
v_gene: TRBV10-3; j_gene: TRBJ2-3; d_gene: -; abundance: many; CDR3nt: TGTGCCATCAGTGAGTCGAACGGGGGAGATACGCAGTATTTT; CDR3aa: CAISESNGGDTQYF
v_gene: TRBV7-8; j_gene: TRBJ2-7; d_gene: -; abundance: -; CDR3nt: TGTGCCAGCAGCTTAAGGCCGGGTAGCTCCTACGAGCAGTACTTC; CDR3aa: CASSLRPGSSYEQYF
v_gene: TRBV12-3/TRBV12-4; j_gene: TRBJ2-5; d_gene: -; abundance: -; CDR3nt: TGTGCCAGCAGTTTTTTGGAGGATACAAGATCGACCCAGTACTTC; CDR3aa: CASSFLEDTRSTQYF
v_gene: TRBV5-1; j_gene: TRBJ2-7; d_gene: TRBD1; abundance: -; CDR3nt: TGCGCCAGCAGCATAACCGGGACAGAATACTACGAGCAGTACTTC; CDR3aa: CASSITGTEYYEQYF
v_gene: TRBV19; j_gene: TRBJ1-5; d_gene: -; abundance: -; CDR3nt: TGTGCCAGTAGTGTGGAGGGACTCGGTGGCAATCAGCCCCAGCATTTT; CDR3aa: CASSVEGLGGNQPQHF
v_gene: TRBV24-1; j_gene: TRBJ2-1; d_gene: -; abundance: -; CDR3nt: TGTGCCACCAGTGATTCACAGAGCTCCTACAATGAGCAGTTCTTC; CDR3aa: CATSDSQSSYNEQFF
v_gene: TRBV10-3; j_gene: TRBJ1-5; d_gene: -; abundance: few; CDR3nt: TGTGCCATCAGTGATCCAAGGGTAGGGGAGGATCAGCCCCAGCATTTT; CDR3aa: CAISDPRVGEDQPQHF
v_gene: TRBV24-1; j_gene: TRBJ2-3; d_gene: -; abundance: few; CDR3nt: TGTGCCACCAGTGATTCGCGACTGGGGGCGTCGTGGAGGACAGATACGCAGTATTTT; CDR3aa: CATSDSRLGASWRTDTQYF